The T cell receptor beta chain under discussion was sequenced for a study of blood T cell repertoires in COVID-19. About the study: PBMCs, B-cell-depleted T cells, or T cells provided the cDNA or gDNA that made up the material.

The CDR3 is made up of 15 amino acids. The ends were cut back, 5 bases at V and 2 bases at J, with 15 bases in the middle. Germline V gives CDR1 SEHNR, CDR2 FQNEAQ (reference sequence). Authors' data handling: It was from reference gene primer amplification that nucleated cell counts were estimated. Here immunoSEQ multiplex PCR was the method, and the copy in TCRdb shows in-frame clones only, minus some. Clonal size and the V and J genes are those of that table, whereas D and trimming came from the DNA. The table has approximately 210,000 clones, roughly 80% seen once. This clone came up a few times. The sequenced sample was peripheral blood. This sequence joins TRBV7-9 and TRBJ1-1; the D gene is possibly TRBD1 (5 bases). This clonotype originated in a human donor in a cohort sampled during active COVID-19. CDR3 in DNA: TGTGCCAGCAGCCGGTGGGAGGGGCGCAACACTGAAGCTTTCTTT. This codes for CASSRWEGRNTEAFF.